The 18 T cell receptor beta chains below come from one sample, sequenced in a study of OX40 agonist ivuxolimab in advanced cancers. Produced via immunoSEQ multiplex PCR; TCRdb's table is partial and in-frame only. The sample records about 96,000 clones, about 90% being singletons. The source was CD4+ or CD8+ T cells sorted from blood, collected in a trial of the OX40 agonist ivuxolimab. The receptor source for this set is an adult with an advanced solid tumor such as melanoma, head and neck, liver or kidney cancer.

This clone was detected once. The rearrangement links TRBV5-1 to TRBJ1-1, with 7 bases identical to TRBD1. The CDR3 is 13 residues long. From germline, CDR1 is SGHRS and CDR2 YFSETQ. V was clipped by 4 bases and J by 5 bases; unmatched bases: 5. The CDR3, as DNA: TGCGCCAGCAGCCCTACAGGGGATACTGAAGCTTTCTTT. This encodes CASSPTGDTEAFF. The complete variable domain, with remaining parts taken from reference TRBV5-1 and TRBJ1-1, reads KAGVTQTPRYLIKTRGQQVTLSCSPISGHRSVSWYQQTPGQGLQFLFEYFSETQRNKGNFPGRFSGRQFSNSRSEMNVSTLELGDSALYLCASSPTGDTEAFFGQGTRLTVV.

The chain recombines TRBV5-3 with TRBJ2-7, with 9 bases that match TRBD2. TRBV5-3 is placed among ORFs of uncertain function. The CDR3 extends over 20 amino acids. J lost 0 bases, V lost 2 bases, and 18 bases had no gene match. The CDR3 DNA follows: TGTGCCAGAAGCTTAGGTCTGGAGGGAGCGGGAGGACCAAACTCCTACGAGCAGTACTTC. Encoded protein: CARSLGLEGAGGPNSYEQYF.

CDR3 amino acids: CASSQERVNNSPLHF. CDR3 in DNA: TGCGCCAGCAGCCAAGAAAGGGTTAATAATTCACCCCTCCACTTT. This sequence joins TRBV4-1 and TRBJ1-6; D unclear. The CDR3 loop spans 15 amino acids. Trimming took off 0 bases at V and 5 bases at J, with 8 bases between the two ends. The V gene's germline CDR1 is MGHRA and CDR2 YSYEKL.

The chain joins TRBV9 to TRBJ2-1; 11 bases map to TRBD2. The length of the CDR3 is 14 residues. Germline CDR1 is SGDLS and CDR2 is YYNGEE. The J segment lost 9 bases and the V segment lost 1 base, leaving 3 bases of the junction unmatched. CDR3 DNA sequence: TGTGCCAGCAGCGTACTAGCGGGAGGAAGTGAGCAGTTCTTC. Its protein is CASSVLAGGSEQFF.

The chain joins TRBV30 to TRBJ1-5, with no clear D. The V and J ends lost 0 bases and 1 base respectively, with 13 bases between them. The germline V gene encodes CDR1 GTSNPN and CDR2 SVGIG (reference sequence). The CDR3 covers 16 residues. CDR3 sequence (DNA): TGTGCCTGGAGTGTTGCGGGGTTTTACAGCAATCAGCCCCAGCATTTT. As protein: CAWSVAGFYSNQPQHF.

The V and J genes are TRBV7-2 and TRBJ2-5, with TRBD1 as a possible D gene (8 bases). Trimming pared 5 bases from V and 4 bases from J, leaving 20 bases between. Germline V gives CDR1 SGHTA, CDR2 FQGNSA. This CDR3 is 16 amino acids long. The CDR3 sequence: CASSLHTGGVGETQYF. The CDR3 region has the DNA TGTGCCAGCAGCCTCCATACAGGGGGGGTAGGAGAGACCCAGTACTTC.

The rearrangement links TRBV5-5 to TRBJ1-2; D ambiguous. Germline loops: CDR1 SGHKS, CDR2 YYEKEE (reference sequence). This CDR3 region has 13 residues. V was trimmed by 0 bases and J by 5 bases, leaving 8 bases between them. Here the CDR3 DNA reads TGTGCCAGCAGCTTGGAAGGGTTTTATGGCTACACCTTC. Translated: CASSLEGFYGYTF.

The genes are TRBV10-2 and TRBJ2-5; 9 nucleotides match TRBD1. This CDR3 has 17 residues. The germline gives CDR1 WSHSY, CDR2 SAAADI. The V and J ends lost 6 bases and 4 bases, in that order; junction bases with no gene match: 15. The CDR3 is CASRGTGMELTRETQYF. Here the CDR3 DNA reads TGCGCCAGCAGGGGGACAGGGATGGAGCTGACCCGAGAGACCCAGTACTTC.

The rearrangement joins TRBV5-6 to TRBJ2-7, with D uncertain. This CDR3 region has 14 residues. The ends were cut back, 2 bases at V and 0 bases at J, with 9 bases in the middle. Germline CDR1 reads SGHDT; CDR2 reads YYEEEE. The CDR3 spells CASSFVGSSYEQYF. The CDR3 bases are TGTGCCAGCAGCTTTGTCGGTAGCTCCTACGAGCAGTACTTC.

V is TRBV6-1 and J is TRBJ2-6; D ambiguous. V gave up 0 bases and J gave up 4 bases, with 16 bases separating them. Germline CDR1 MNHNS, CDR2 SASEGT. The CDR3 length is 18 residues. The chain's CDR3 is CASSEAIGFYAGANVLTF. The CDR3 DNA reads TGTGCCAGCAGTGAAGCGATAGGGTTTTACGCCGGGGCCAACGTCCTGACTTTC.

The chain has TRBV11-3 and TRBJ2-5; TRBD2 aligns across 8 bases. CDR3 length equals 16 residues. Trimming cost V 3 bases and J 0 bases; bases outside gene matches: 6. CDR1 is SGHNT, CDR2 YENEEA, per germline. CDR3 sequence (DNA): TGTGCCAGCAGCTTTGGACATAGCGGGGACCAAGAGACCCAGTACTTC. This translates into CASSFGHSGDQETQYF.

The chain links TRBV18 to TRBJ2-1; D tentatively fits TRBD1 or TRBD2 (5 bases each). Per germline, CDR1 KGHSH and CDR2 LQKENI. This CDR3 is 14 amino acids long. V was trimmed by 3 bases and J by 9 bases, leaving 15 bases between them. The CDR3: CASSPGTPRGEQFF. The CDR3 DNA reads TGTGCCAGCTCACCGGGGACGCCACGGGGTGAGCAGTTCTTC.

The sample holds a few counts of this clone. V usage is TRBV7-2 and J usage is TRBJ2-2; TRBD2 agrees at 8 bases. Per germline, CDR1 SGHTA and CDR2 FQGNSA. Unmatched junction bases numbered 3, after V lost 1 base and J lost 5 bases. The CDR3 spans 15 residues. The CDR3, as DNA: TGTGCCAGCAGCTTAGTACCTAGCGGGACCGGGGAGCTGTTTTTT. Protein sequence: CASSLVPSGTGELFF.

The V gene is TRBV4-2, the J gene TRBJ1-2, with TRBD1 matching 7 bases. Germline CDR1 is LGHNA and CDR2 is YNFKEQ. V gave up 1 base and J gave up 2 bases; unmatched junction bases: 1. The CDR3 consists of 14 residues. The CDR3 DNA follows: TGTGCCAGCAGCCAAGGGACAGGAAACTATGGCTACACCTTC. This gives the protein CASSQGTGNYGYTF.

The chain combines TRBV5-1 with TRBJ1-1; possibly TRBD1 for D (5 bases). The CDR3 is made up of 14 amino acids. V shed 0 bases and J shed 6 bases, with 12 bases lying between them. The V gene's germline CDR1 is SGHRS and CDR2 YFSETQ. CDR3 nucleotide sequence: TGCGCCAGCAGCTTGGTGCAGGGACGGGCTGAAGCTTTCTTT. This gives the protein CASSLVQGRAEAFF.

This chain's CDR3 is CASSLVGQSYEQYF. CDR3 in DNA: TGCGCCAGCAGCTTGGTCGGGCAGTCCTACGAGCAGTACTTC. This chain uses TRBV5-1 with TRBJ2-7; D is undetermined. The V and J ends lost 0 bases and 1 base respectively, with 8 bases between them. This CDR3 is 14 amino acids long. Germline V gives CDR1 SGHRS, CDR2 YFSETQ.

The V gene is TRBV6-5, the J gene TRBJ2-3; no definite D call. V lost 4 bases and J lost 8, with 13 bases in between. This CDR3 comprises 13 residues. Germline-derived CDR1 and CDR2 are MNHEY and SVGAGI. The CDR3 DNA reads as TGTGCCAGCAGTTCCCATGGGTTGGGTACGCAGTATTTT. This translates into CASSSHGLGTQYF.

The CDR3 spells CASRPTSGRRGQETQYF. CDR3 DNA sequence: TGTGCCAGTAGACCGACTAGCGGGAGGCGGGGCCAAGAGACCCAGTACTTC. The V and J genes are TRBV19 and TRBJ2-5, with 13 bases lining up with TRBD2. Trimming took 6 bases from V and 1 from J; bases not matched to a gene: 8. The CDR3 contains 17 residues. Per germline, CDR1 LNHDA and CDR2 SQIVND (reference sequence).